This TCR beta chain was captured in a study of type 1 and type 2 diabetes patients. Study summary: Participants included type 1 and type 2 diabetes patients plus nondiabetic controls. The whole study generated approximately 19,000,000 paired-end reads. Overall study findings and caveats: Type 2 diabetes repertoires were more diverse than type 1 diabetes repertoires.

A remark on this clonotype: Its antigen is unidentified.

The PCR template was genomic DNA. The TCR beta CDR3 region was amplified using 30 forward and 13 reverse primers. MiXCR was run by TCRdb on the multiplex PCR reads, yielding one entry per CDR3 protein. The data contain about 270,000 distinct CDR3 sequences, over 45% of them singletons. V lost 10 bases and J 5 bases, leaving 14 bases between the germline ends. CDR3 size: 12 residues. The specimen was peripheral blood mononuclear cells (PBMCs). This receptor was identified in a man between 18 and 35 years old with type 2 diabetes. The V call is TRBV12-3 or TRBV12-4, the J call TRBJ1-1; no clear D. This CDR3 is CAIREVGTEAFF. CDR3 nucleotide sequence: TGTGCCATTCGGGAGGTTGGGACTGAAGCTTTCTTT.